This entry features one TCR beta chain sequence. This clonotype was counted only a few times. The target of this receptor is not known. It has no much larger one-base neighbor in the sample; base qualities were not kept. The data belong to a study of regulatory T cells in long-lasting Graves disease (dated by TCRdb to the early 2020s). About the study as a whole: Newly diagnosed Graves' disease patients had taken antithyroid drugs for less than 3 months. Persistent Graves' disease patients were compared with newly diagnosed Graves' disease patients by peripheral blood TCR sequencing and RNA sequencing. The study was registered as a clinical trial and conducted in China. A total of around 35 samples underwent TCR sequencing, from roughly 13 patients with persistent Graves' disease and 20 patients with newly diagnosed Graves' disease. Broad study findings and their caveats: Lower TCR Shannon entropy and fewer highly expanded clones were observed in persistent Graves' disease patients than in newly diagnosed patients, which suggested clonal expansion. TRBV28, TRBJ1-2 and TRBJ2-5 were preferentially used in persistent disease, while TRBV20-1 and TRBJ2-1 were favored in newly diagnosed disease. Patients with persistent disease shared more public clonotypes (around 2,500) than newly diagnosed patients did (roughly 970). Sequencing and analysis were restricted to the TCR beta chain. As a limitation, the authors acknowledged that the small sample size may reduce accuracy. The study examined only peripheral blood because the primary lesion, thyroid tissue, could not be accessed.

The library was made by multiplex PCR. TCRdb lists the instrument as Illumina HiSeq 4000. CDR3 regions were amplified by Arm-PCR with iRepertoire HTBI primers to construct TCR beta libraries. Before sequencing, the PCR products went through gel purification. On the study's bioinformatics: Gene usage analysis of CDR3 amino acid clonotypes relied on the approximately 62 TRBV and 12 to 15 TRBJ segments identified across samples. COPE and FqMerger were used to merge filtered high-quality paired reads into contigs. BLAST was used to align contigs to IMGT TRBV, TRBD and TRBJ reference genes, with CDR3 defined following IMGT. Any clonotype with a frequency above 0.1% was classified as a highly expanded clone. Repertoire diversity was measured by Shannon entropy, and V-J evenness by the Gini coefficient. Public clonotypes were defined as clonotypes shared by more than one individual. The public reads were reprocessed in TCRdb via fastp at Q25 and MiXCR, keeping in-frame beta chains. Identical CDR3 protein sequences are pooled into one entry, listed with their most common genes and DNA. The V and J calls here are based on TCRdb, not the publication. This sample comprises roughly 500,000 distinct CDR3 sequences, 12% of them detected only once. The leading ten clones occupy around 9.3% of the sample.

The germline ends are 9 bases apart after V is trimmed by 0 bases and J by 3 bases. The CDR3 sequence holds 15 residues, the cysteine and phenylalanine included. Only the CDR3 region is kept as DNA, spanning 45 bases read in frame from base 1. The time point label corresponds to: newly diagnosed GD, antithyroid drugs for less than 3 months. For both TCR sequencing and RNA sequencing, RNA was extracted from PBMCs in TRIzol. Graves' disease was diagnosed according to American Thyroid Association guidelines. The patients came from an endocrinology department in Xi'an, China. Each patient gave about 9.1 milliliters of peripheral blood, collected in an EDTA anticoagulant tube. Ficoll Paque Plus density gradient separation was used to isolate PBMCs, and no additional T cell sorting was done. RNA quality was checked with an Agilent 2100 Bioanalyzer and agarose gel, and concentration with a NanoDrop 2000.

Another study also made use of these data, one on T cells in Graves' hyperthyroidism and ophthalmopathy. The second study reports: Stable Graves' hyperthyroidism was defined as no progression to ophthalmopathy during 18 months of follow-up. Hyperthyroidism patients were newly diagnosed, with disease duration under 2 months, and aged 18 to 65 years. The study excluded patients with uncontrolled infections, other autoimmune diseases, pregnancy or lactation. Clinical symptoms, serum thyroxine and TRAb, thyroid ultrasound, and orbital computed tomography formed the basis for the diagnoses. The first round of RT-PCR for the TCR CDR3 was performed with the HTBI primer set and the Qiagen OneStep RT-PCR kit. Most expanded thyroid clonotypes (frequency above 0.001) were also detected in blood, a finding suggesting that blood repertoires may reflect thyroid immune responses. A 13 V-J signature model separated ophthalmopathy from stable hyperthyroidism, with nearly 90% sensitivity and 81% to 82% specificity in cross-validation and 80%/75% in testing. In validation, the model predicted progression to ophthalmopathy a median of 6.5 months before onset, with approximately 70% sensitivity and roughly 73% specificity. TCR V-J signatures able to tell the groups apart were searched for in a discovery cohort of some 100 patients, of whom roughly 42 had Graves' ophthalmopathy and around 58 had stable Graves' hyperthyroidism. An independent validation cohort of 18 to 20 hyperthyroidism patients and 17 patients who later progressed to ophthalmopathy tested prospective prediction of ophthalmopathy. The roughly 99 discovery patients were divided at random into training and test sets in a 7:3 ratio. Thyroid tissue and blood T-cell repertoires from about six Graves' hyperthyroidism patients were also compared in the study. Following sampling, methimazole starting at 30 mg daily was given to hyperthyroidism patients, and high-dose intravenous methylprednisolone was given to ophthalmopathy patients. Libraries were constructed in a second round of multiplex PCR, after which size selection and purification were carried out. The libraries were sequenced on an Illumina HiSeq2000 using paired-end 100 bp reads. SOAPnuke was used to process the raw data, removing reads that contained adapters or uncalled bases, had a mean Phred below 15, or lacked an exact match to the constant primer or identifier. High-quality paired reads were merged with COPE v1.2.5, and unique nucleotide sequences were defined as clonotypes. MiTCR v1.1 was used to align the clonotypes against IMGT TRBV, TRBD and TRBJ reference segments. Analysis was restricted to V-J combinations with a frequency above 0.0001, which covered 99.2% of repertoires. A TCS score was defined as the ratio between F50 (clonal expansion) and ExV (chaos), using BLOSUM62-based TCRdist between CDR3 peptides within each V-J. Welch's t-statistics and random forest reduced 500 to 550 V-J features to about 13, which were used in a naive Bayes classifier (R e1071). Sample size was not statistically predetermined, and blinding of investigators to group allocation was not performed. According to the paper, TCR Vbeta CDR3 sequencing was carried out on around 140 peripheral blood samples, which came from 40 to 45 ophthalmopathy, some 73 hyperthyroidism and about 17 progressor patients.

The sample consisted of peripheral blood mononuclear cells (PBMCs), taken at new diagnosis, from a patient treated with antithyroid drugs. The sequence links TRBV12-3 or TRBV12-4 to TRBJ1-3; the D gene is perhaps TRBD1, from 5 matching bases. This clonotype was obtained from a woman between 25 and 40 years old with Graves disease. Donor details come from another sample of the same person, matched by shared clones. The CDR3 here reads CASSLALQVGNTIYF. In nucleotides, the sequence is TGTGCCAGCAGTTTAGCGCTACAGGTTGGAAACACCATATATTTT.